The 24 T cell receptor beta chains listed next were all sequenced from one sample in a study of PD-1 blockade in classical Hodgkin lymphoma. Sample time point: cycle 4 day 1 (C4D1), after more than 5 weeks of nivolumab. Brentuximab vedotin exposure varied among the patients, all of whom had relapsed after autologous stem cell transplantation. CD4+ T cells were purified from thawed PBMCs by magnetic negative selection. Assay used: immunoSEQ multiplex PCR; TCRdb lists only in-frame clones, some missing. This table holds more than 25,000 clones, around 85% found once. This specimen was CD4+ T cells from blood, taken before the fourth cycle of nivolumab. These receptors came from a human donor with classical Hodgkin lymphoma.

J is TRBJ2-5 and V is TRBV20-1; D remains ambiguous. The CDR3 spans 10 residues. CDR1 and CDR2 from the germline V gene are DFQATT and SNEGSKA (reference sequence). V lost 3 bases and J lost 4, with 3 bases in between. Here the CDR3 reads CSASGETQYF. The CDR3 coding sequence is TGCAGTGCTAGCGGAGAGACCCAGTACTTC.

J is TRBJ2-5 and V is TRBV10-3, with D unresolved. The CDR3 covers 13 residues. In germline, CDR1 is ENHRY, CDR2 SYGVKD. Trimming left V 2 bases short and J 4 bases short, with 8 bases between. CDR3: CAISEEFLETQYF. CDR3 in DNA: TGTGCCATCAGTGAGGAGTTCTTAGAGACCCAGTACTTC.

The chain uses TRBV9 and TRBJ2-2, with 8 bases that match TRBD1. V lost 3 bases, J lost 1 base, and 8 bases stayed unmatched. The CDR3 covers 17 residues. The germline V gene encodes CDR1 SGDLS and CDR2 YYNGEE. The CDR3 reads CASSDPTGGKNTGELFF. The DNA for the CDR3 is TGTGCCAGCAGCGACCCTACAGGGGGAAAGAACACCGGGGAGCTGTTTTTT. Drawing the rest from reference TRBV9 and TRBJ2-2, the complete variable domain is DSGVTQTPKHLITATGQRVTLRCSPRSGDLSVYWYQQSLDQGLQFLIQYYNGEERAKGNILERFSAQQFPDLHSELNLSSLELGDSALYFCASSDPTGGKNTGELFFGEGSRLTVL.

This rearrangement joins TRBV6-5 to TRBJ1-5, with 9 bases identical to TRBD1. Germline CDR1 reads MNHEY; CDR2 reads SVGAGI. The V gene end was trimmed by 2 bases and the J gene end by 7 bases; junction bases not matched to a gene: 9. The CDR3 extends over 16 amino acids. The CDR3 region is CASSYTYGTGRQPQHF. In DNA form, the CDR3 reads TGTGCCAGCAGTTACACCTATGGGACAGGGCGGCAGCCCCAGCATTTT.

This rearrangement joins TRBV7-5 to TRBJ1-1; the D call TRBD1 from the table was never checked on the DNA. TRBV7-5 constitutes a pseudogene. The CDR3 contains 15 residues. CDR3 bases: TGTGCCAGAAGCTTAGCTAGACAGGAATGCACTGAAGCTTTCTTT. Residues: CARSLARQECTEAFF.

V usage is TRBV11-2 and J usage is TRBJ2-1; 7 bases are a match to TRBD2. The germline CDR1 and CDR2 sequences are SGHAT and FQNNGV. The CDR3 covers 15 residues. The V and J ends lost 6 bases and 10 bases, in that order; junction bases with no gene match: 15. CDR3 protein: CASRPFSGWGEEQFF. Here the CDR3 DNA reads TGTGCCAGCAGACCATTTAGCGGGTGGGGTGAGGAGCAGTTCTTC.

The rearrangement links TRBV5-1 to TRBJ2-2, with TRBD1 matching 9 bases. Trimming cost V 1 base and J 8 bases; bases outside gene matches: 15. The CDR3 is 18 residues long. Germline CDR1 is SGHRS and CDR2 is YFSETQ. CDR3 nucleotides: TGCGCCAGCAGCTTGCAATGGGACAGGGATGTTACACCGGGGGAGCTGTTTTTT. Translating it yields CASSLQWDRDVTPGELFF.

The V gene is TRBV5-6, the J gene TRBJ1-6; tentatively, D is TRBD1 (5 bases). The germline V gene encodes CDR1 SGHDT and CDR2 YYEEEE. CDR3 length equals 15 residues. V was cut by 3 bases and J by 8 bases, with 15 bases left in between. CDR3 region: CASSSRRWGDSPLHF. The CDR3 coding sequence is TGTGCCAGCAGCTCCCGGAGGTGGGGGGATTCACCCCTCCACTTT.

The V gene is TRBV13, the J gene TRBJ1-1, with 7 positions matching TRBD1. The V gene end was trimmed by 3 bases and the J gene end by 0 bases; junction bases not matched to a gene: 4. The CDR3 covers 15 residues. In germline, CDR1 is PRHDT, CDR2 FYEKMQ (reference sequence). The CDR3 coding sequence is TGTGCCAGCAGCTTTTTGGACAGGATGAACACTGAAGCTTTCTTT. This codes for CASSFLDRMNTEAFF.

V is TRBV19 and J is TRBJ2-3, with D perhaps assigned TRBD1 or TRBD2 (5 bases each). The CDR3 has 17 amino acids. V lost 2 bases to trimming and J lost 7 bases, with 22 bases between them. Germline V gene sequence: CDR1 LNHDA, CDR2 SQIVND (reference sequence). The CDR3 nucleotides read TGTGCCAGTAGTATATCATCGGGACGTGCCTCGGGTAATACGCAGTATTTT. Amino acid sequence: CASSISSGRASGNTQYF.

This clone has just one count. CDR3 nucleotides: TGTGCCAGCGGCATAGCGGCACAGAACACCGGGGAGCTGTTTTTT. Protein product: CASGIAAQNTGELFF. V gene TRBV6-1 combines with J gene TRBJ2-2; tentatively, D is TRBD2 (6 bases). CDR3 length: 15 residues. Germline V CDR1 and CDR2: MNHNS, SASEGT. V was cut by 8 bases and J by 1 base, with 14 bases left in between.

The V and J genes are TRBV30 and TRBJ1-1; weak D call: TRBD1 (5 bases). The V end lost 7 bases, the J end lost 4 bases, and 16 bases lay between the germline ends. The CDR3 extends over 13 amino acids. Germline loops: CDR1 GTSNPN, CDR2 SVGIG (reference sequence). The CDR3 reads CASRGFGGTEAFF. Here the CDR3 DNA reads TGTGCCTCCCGAGGGTTCGGGGGCACTGAAGCTTTCTTT.

The chain links TRBV6-6 to TRBJ1-2; TRBD1 is a possible D gene (5 bases). CDR3 size: 13 residues. Between the trimmed V and J ends, which lost 2 bases and 8 bases, there was a span of 12 bases. In germline, CDR1 is MNHNY, CDR2 SVGAGI (reference sequence). CDR3: CASSYRPTVGYTF. For the CDR3, the DNA is TGTGCCAGCAGTTACCGACCGACAGTCGGCTACACCTTC.

J is TRBJ2-7 and V is TRBV2; TRBD1 aligns across 7 bases. Germline CDR1 SNHLY, CDR2 FYNNEI. The CDR3 spans 11 residues. The J segment lost 3 bases and the V segment lost 7 bases, leaving 0 bases of the junction unmatched. Here the CDR3 DNA reads TGTGCCAGCACAGGGGGCTACGAGCAGTACTTC. Translating gives CASTGGYEQYF. Full variable domain (rest looked up from reference TRBV2 and TRBJ2-7): EPEVTQTPSHQVTQMGQEVILRCVPISNHLYFYWYRQILGQKVEFLVSFYNNEISEKSEIFDDQFSVERPDGSNFTLKIRSTKLEDSAMYFCASTGGYEQYFGPGTRLTVT.

V usage is TRBV4-1 and J usage is TRBJ2-1; TRBD2 matches 8 bases. J was trimmed by 6 bases and V by 0 bases; bases with no gene match: 10. The CDR3 contains 17 residues. Germline V gene data show CDR1 as MGHRA and CDR2 as YSYEKL. The CDR3 DNA sequence: TGCGCCAGCAGCCAAGATCCGGCCAGCGGGGGAAGCAATGAGCAGTTCTTC. Protein: CASSQDPASGGSNEQFF.

The V gene is TRBV2, the J gene TRBJ1-5; D unclear. This CDR3 comprises 13 residues. Germline V gene lookup returns CDR1 SNHLY and CDR2 FYNNEI. V dropped 5 bases and J dropped 3 bases, with 8 bases sitting between them. CDR3 region: CASSRDINQPQHF. CDR3 coding DNA: TGTGCCAGCAGTCGAGACATCAATCAGCCCCAGCATTTT.

The gene calls are TRBV20-1 and TRBJ2-7; D is unclear. Germline CDR1 reads DFQATT; CDR2 reads SNEGSKA (reference sequence). V lost 7 bases and J 2 bases, leaving 9 bases between the germline ends. The CDR3 consists of 11 residues. CDR3 amino acids: CSGRVAYEQYF. The CDR3 region has the DNA TGCAGTGGTAGGGTGGCCTACGAGCAGTACTTC.

V gene TRBV9 combines with J gene TRBJ2-3, with D possibly being TRBD2 (5 bases). Germline CDR1 reads SGDLS; CDR2 reads YYNGEE. V lost 7 bases and J lost 2, with 8 bases in between. This CDR3 has 12 residues. CDR3 DNA sequence: TGTGCCAGCGCGGACTTCACAGATACGCAGTATTTT. This encodes CASADFTDTQYF.

The chain links TRBV6-5 to TRBJ1-1; 7 positions agree with TRBD1. V was clipped by 0 bases and J by 1 base; unmatched bases: 2. The germline gives CDR1 MNHEY, CDR2 SVGAGI. The CDR3 is made up of 15 amino acids. DNA of the CDR3: TGTGCCAGCAGTTACTCTGGGACAGAGAACACTGAAGCTTTCTTT. Protein: CASSYSGTENTEAFF.

The chain joins TRBV28 to TRBJ2-7; 8 positions agree with TRBD1. The V gene's germline CDR1 is MDHEN and CDR2 SYDVKM. The CDR3 runs 15 residues. After removal of 8 bases from V and 2 bases from J, the junction contained 11 bases not matched to a gene. CDR3 sequence reads: CASGGTGPSPYEQYF. The CDR3 DNA reads as TGTGCCAGCGGAGGGACAGGCCCCTCCCCCTACGAGCAGTACTTC. The entire variable domain, with the rest obtained from reference TRBV28 and TRBJ2-7, is as follows: DVKVTQSSRYLVKRTGEKVFLECVQDMDHENMFWYRQDPGLGLRLIYFSYDVKMKEKGDIPEGYSVSREKKERFSLILESASTNQTSMYLCASGGTGPSPYEQYFGPGTRLTVT.

The chain carries TRBV2 and TRBJ2-7; possibly TRBD1 for D (6 bases). This CDR3 region has 15 residues. V was pared by 3 bases and J by 0 bases, with 12 bases between. Per the germline V gene, CDR1 is SNHLY and CDR2 is FYNNEI. DNA of the CDR3: TGTGCCAGCAGTGATATAGGGACACACTCCTACGAGCAGTACTTC. Its protein product is CASSDIGTHSYEQYF. The full variable domain, in which reference TRBV2 and TRBJ2-7 provide the parts outside the CDR3, is EPEVTQTPSHQVTQMGQEVILRCVPISNHLYFYWYRQILGQKVEFLVSFYNNEISEKSEIFDDQFSVERPDGSNFTLKIRSTKLEDSAMYFCASSDIGTHSYEQYFGPGTRLTVT.

The V and J genes are TRBV10-2 and TRBJ2-6, with D maybe TRBD1 (6 bases). This CDR3 has 17 amino acids. CDR1 and CDR2 from the germline V gene are WSHSY and SAAADI. The germline V and J ends were trimmed by 2 bases and 2 bases, with 13 bases remaining between them. CDR3 sequence (DNA): TGCGCCAGCAGTGAGGGAACAGGGAGCCCTGGGGCCAACGTCCTGACTTTC. Amino acids: CASSEGTGSPGANVLTF.

This chain uses TRBV4-1 with TRBJ1-1, with TRBD1 as a possible D gene (5 bases). The CDR3 has 14 residues. CDR1 and CDR2 from the germline V gene are MGHRA and YSYEKL. Trimming pared 8 bases from V and 6 bases from J, leaving 19 bases between. The CDR3 protein is CASGAIGRISEAFF. As DNA, the CDR3 is TGCGCCAGCGGGGCTATCGGTAGGATCTCTGAAGCTTTCTTT.

CDR3 bases: TGCGCCAGCAGCAACACAGGGGCCCAAGAGACCCAGTACTTC. Translating gives CASSNTGAQETQYF. The chain is built from TRBV5-1 and TRBJ2-5, with TRBD1 matching 7 bases. This CDR3 contains 14 residues. V was pared by 4 bases and J by 1 base, with 4 bases of the junction left unmatched. CDR1 is SGHRS, CDR2 YFSETQ, per germline.